This T cell receptor beta chain was sequenced in a study of regulatory T cells in long-lasting Graves disease. The time point was: newly diagnosed GD, antithyroid drugs for less than 3 months. PBMC RNA was the source of the TCR library. Patients came from an endocrinology department in Xi'an, China. Arm-PCR of CDR3 regions and iRepertoire HTBI primers were used to build TCR beta libraries. In the original analysis: Looking across samples, the authors found 55 to 80 TRBV and some 15 TRBJ segments. Via MiXCR, TCRdb re-called the multiplex PCR reads, giving one row per CDR3 protein. The V and J calls here are based on TCRdb, not the publication. The profile shows fewer than 650,000 distinct CDR3 sequences, 15% to 20% of them singletons. A remark on this clonotype: Its specificity is unknown.

V lost 5 bases and J lost 9, with 10 bases in between. The CDR3 contains 12 residues. Per the germline V gene, CDR1 is SGHTA and CDR2 is FQGNSA. Overall study findings and caveats: Newly diagnosed patients shared 750 to 1,000 public clonotypes; persistent patients shared about 2,500.

These same records also appear under a second study, on T cells in Graves' hyperthyroidism and ophthalmopathy. That work adds: HTBI primers were used for first-round RT-PCR of the TCR CDR3.

The receptor comes from a young woman with Graves disease. The gene calls are TRBV7-2 and TRBJ2-2; no reliable D call. Sequenced material: peripheral blood mononuclear cells (PBMCs), taken at new diagnosis, from a patient treated with antithyroid drugs. The CDR3 nucleotides are TGTGCCAGCAGCCTCCAGACCAGGGAGCTGTTTTTT. Residues: CASSLQTRELFF.